This T cell receptor (beta chain) came from a study of cytotoxic CD8 clonotypes in ibrutinib-treated CLL. Background on the study: Response was recorded as partial in 24 patients and complete in 2; at median roughly 73 months, approximately 15 remained remitted and approximately twelve had progressed. Following a median about eleven months of treatment, with a range of 6 to 36, response samples were taken.

Germline loops: CDR1 MNHEY, CDR2 SMNVEV (reference sequence). Trimming pared 0 bases from V and 0 bases from J, leaving 12 bases between. CDR3 length: 17 residues. TCRdb's table, derived via immunoSEQ multiplex PCR, lists solely in-frame clones and lacks some. The sample comprises 200,000 to 250,000 clones, roughly three quarters of which are singletons, and roughly 5.9% rests with the top ten. About this clone itself: Its antigen remains unidentified.

Extraction of approximately 2 micrograms of genomic DNA from cryopreserved PBMCs supplied material for TCR beta libraries. Study-wide findings and caveats: At ibrutinib response, clonality increased, and at progression it declined back toward baseline.

V usage is TRBV27 and J usage is TRBJ1-3; tentative D call: TRBD1 (5 bases). The receptor was isolated from a human donor with chronic lymphocytic leukemia. The material was PBMCs, obtained after 12 months of ibrutinib treatment. DNA of the CDR3: TGTGCCAGCAGTTTATCGAGGGGACGAGTCTCTGGAAACACCATATATTTT. Its protein is CASSLSRGRVSGNTIYF.